Listed below are T cell receptor beta chains from one sample, sequenced in a study of beta chain features in type 1 diabetes. Data came from immunoSEQ multiplex PCR; TCRdb stores just in-frame clones and leaves some out. The profile shows some 150,000 clones, 11% of them singletons. The sequenced sample consisted of central memory CD4+ T cells from blood. These receptors all come from a man aged 18 to 30 in good health. Both conserved end residues are part of each CDR3. The D gene is left open where the match is weak. Some rows mark clone size as missing; the rest say once, few, many or name a class of expanded clone.

V gene	J gene	clone size	D gene	CDR3 protein	CDR3 DNA
TRBV7-6	TRBJ1-2	few	-	CASSSRHDYGYTF	TGTGCCAGCAGCTCTCGACACGACTATGGCTACACCTTC
TRBV7-9	TRBJ2-5	many	-	CASSLAGPLGETQYF	TGTGCCAGCAGCTTAGCTGGTCCCCTCGGAGAGACCCAGTACTTC
TRBV5-4	TRBJ2-5	few	-	CASGPPGTTETQYF	TGTGCCAGCGGACCCCCCGGGACCACAGAGACCCAGTACTTC
TRBV6-1	TRBJ1-2	-	-	CASTDSYGYTF	TGTGCCAGCACTGACAGCTATGGCTACACCTTC
TRBV7-2	TRBJ2-3	many	-	CASSSADTQYF	TGTGCCAGCAGCTCAGCAGATACGCAGTATTTT
TRBV27	TRBJ2-5	-	TRBD2	CASSLSTSGSRETQYF	TGTGCCAGCAGTTTATCGACTAGCGGGAGTCGTGAGACCCAGTACTTC
TRBV29-1	TRBJ2-5	-	-	CSAVPGETQYF	TGCAGCGCCGTCCCGGGGGAGACCCAGTACTTC
TRBV13	TRBJ2-1	-	-	CASESGRSGYNEQFF	TGTGCCAGCGAATCTGGGCGGAGTGGGTACAATGAGCAGTTCTTC
TRBV29-1	TRBJ2-7	-	TRBD1	CSVGSTGESEQYF	TGCAGCGTTGGATCGACAGGGGAGTCCGAGCAGTACTTC
TRBV5-4	TRBJ2-2	medium-sized	TRBD1	CASSAEGQGVFGELFF	TGTGCCAGCAGCGCAGAAGGACAGGGCGTTTTCGGGGAGCTGTTTTTT
TRBV9	TRBJ1-2	-	TRBD1	CASSALGQGYHGYTF	TGTGCCAGCAGCGCTTTGGGACAGGGGTACCATGGCTACACCTTC
TRBV30	TRBJ2-6	few	-	CAWTPQIRPSGANVLTF	TGTGCCTGGACCCCCCAGATCAGACCCTCTGGGGCCAACGTCCTGACTTTC
TRBV9	TRBJ2-7	few	-	CASSGYSGSYEQYF	TGTGCCAGCAGCGGTTATAGCGGCTCCTACGAGCAGTACTTC
TRBV7-2	TRBJ2-3	few	-	CASSPLGGGRGDTQYF	TGTGCCAGCAGCCCCCTTGGGGGGGGCCGGGGCGATACGCAGTATTTT
TRBV7-2	TRBJ1-3	few	-	CASSGFSGNTIYF	TGTGCCAGCAGCGGGTTCTCTGGAAACACCATATATTTT
TRBV9	TRBJ1-5	few	-	CASSVDGRGYQPQHF	TGTGCCAGCAGCGTAGATGGGAGGGGCTATCAGCCCCAGCATTTT
TRBV6-5	TRBJ2-7	-	-	CASSSPGGSSYEQYF	TGTGCCAGCAGCAGTCCTGGGGGTAGCTCCTACGAGCAGTACTTC
TRBV27	TRBJ1-1	-	-	CASSLLPGVNTEAFF	TGTGCCAGCAGTTTACTCCCCGGGGTGAACACTGAAGCTTTCTTT
TRBV5-1	TRBJ2-3	few	-	CASTSGTNTQYF	TGCGCCAGCACTTCCGGGACGAATACGCAGTATTTT
TRBV27	TRBJ1-1	few	-	CASRKYTEAFF	TGTGCCAGCAGAAAATACACTGAAGCTTTCTTT
TRBV25-1	TRBJ2-7	-	TRBD2	CASSGTSYEQYF	TGTGCCAGCAGTGGGACTAGCTACGAGCAGTACTTC
TRBV28	TRBJ2-2	few	TRBD2	CASSLGLAGGSDTGELFF	TGTGCCAGCAGTTTAGGACTAGCGGGAGGTTCGGACACCGGGGAGCTGTTTTTT
TRBV30	TRBJ2-7	many	-	CAWSGGYLDEQYF	TGTGCCTGGAGTGGGGGGTATTTGGACGAGCAGTACTTC
TRBV7-9	TRBJ2-3	few	TRBD1	CASSPTGGRSTDTQYF	TGTGCCAGCAGCCCAACAGGGGGCCGGAGCACAGATACGCAGTATTTT
TRBV7-6	TRBJ2-1	many	-	CASSLETRSDNEQFF	TGTGCCAGCAGCTTAGAGACTAGATCTGACAATGAGCAGTTCTTC
TRBV7-2	TRBJ2-3	few	-	CASSLGWGRADTQYF	TGTGCCAGCAGCTTAGGTTGGGGCCGGGCAGATACGCAGTATTTT
TRBV28	TRBJ2-1	-	TRBD2	CASSLRGGPGEQFF	TGTGCCAGCAGCCTCCGCGGGGGGCCCGGTGAGCAGTTCTTC
TRBV6-5	TRBJ2-4	few	-	CASRKGHKNIQYF	TGTGCCAGCAGGAAGGGACACAAAAACATTCAGTACTTC
TRBV7-2	TRBJ2-7	few	-	CASSLVAVNEQYF	TGTGCCAGCAGCTTAGTTGCGGTAAACGAGCAGTACTTC
TRBV6-5	TRBJ2-1	-	TRBD1	CASSKGAGKNNEQFF	TGTGCCAGCAGTAAGGGGGCAGGGAAAAACAATGAGCAGTTCTTC
TRBV19	TRBJ1-2	few	-	CASKITMHGYTF	TGTGCCAGTAAGATAACGATGCATGGCTACACCTTC
TRBV18	TRBJ1-1	-	-	CASSPIGDTEAFF	TGTGCCAGCTCGCCTATCGGTGATACTGAAGCTTTCTTT
TRBV7-2	TRBJ2-4	many	-	CASSPNRGIQYF	TGTGCCAGCAGCCCCAATAGGGGCATTCAGTACTTC